The entry that follows covers one T cell receptor beta chain sequence. CDR3 length: 13 amino acids. Trimming stripped 10 bases from V and 0 bases from J, with 12 bases between. Germline CDR1 reads ENHRY; CDR2 reads SYGVKD. This entry is derived from a study of CD8 T cells in ankylosing spondylitis. MiXCR was run by TCRdb on the 5' RACE reads, yielding one entry per CDR3 protein. The sample has approximately 290,000 distinct CDR3 sequences; roughly 20% are singletons. The source is a female donor with ankylosing spondylitis or in good health (not recorded which). The sequenced sample was blood, either unsorted or a sorted T cell fraction (not recorded which). This chain joins TRBV10-3 and TRBJ1-1, with D perhaps matching TRBD1 (5 bases). CDR3 DNA sequence: TGTGCCAGCTTCCAGGGCTTGAACACTGAAGCTTTCTTT. It translates to CASFQGLNTEAFF.